The 31 T cell receptor beta chains reported below all come from one sample, sequenced in a study of CD8 T cells in ankylosing spondylitis. TCRdb processed the 5' RACE reads anew with MiXCR; each CDR3 protein has one entry. The repertoire holds roughly 150,000 distinct CDR3 sequences, with around 8.9% as singletons. The sample was blood, either unsorted or a sorted T cell fraction (not recorded which). The receptors were sampled from a female donor with ankylosing spondylitis or in good health (not recorded which).

This clonotype was recorded many times. The rearrangement uses TRBV5-5 and TRBJ1-1, with D hard to call. The CDR3 sequence is 13 residues long. Trimming shortened V by 6 bases and J by 3 bases, and 12 bases separated the two germline ends. Germline CDR1 and CDR2: SGHKS and YYEKEE (reference sequence). CDR3 in amino acids: CASIMPGHTEAFF. The DNA of the CDR3 is TGTGCCAGCATCATGCCCGGGCACACTGAAGCTTTCTTT.

This clonotype has at least ten counts. The rearrangement uses TRBV12-5 and TRBJ1-5; D gene unclear. Trimming took 5 bases from V and 5 from J, leaving 7 bases between them. Germline-derived CDR1 and CDR2 are LGHNT and FRNRAP. CDR3 length: 12 amino acids. Here the CDR3 reads CASGTGDQPQHF. CDR3 nucleotide sequence: TGTGCTAGTGGTACGGGTGATCAGCCCCAGCATTTT.

The sample holds a few counts of this clonotype. The V and J genes are TRBV2 and TRBJ2-2; 8 bases line up with TRBD1. The CDR3 runs to 14 residues. Trimming removed 8 bases from V and 1 base from J; junction bases left unmatched: 3. Looked up from germline, CDR1 is SNHLY and CDR2 is FYNNEI. The CDR3 reads CASSGTGNTGELFF. CDR3 nucleotides: TGTGCCAGCTCCGGGACAGGGAACACCGGGGAGCTGTTTTTT.

Turning to this clonotype: Sequence at one end of the junction differs from germline and may be a read error. The CDR3 coding sequence is TGTGCTAGCAGCTGCCGATTGGGGGGCAGGGGAAACACCATATATTTT. Translating gives CASSCRLGGRGNTIYF. The chain employs TRBV7-7 and TRBJ1-3; D possibly corresponds to TRBD1 (6 bases). The CDR3 is 16 residues long. Germline CDR1 reads SSHAT; CDR2 reads FNYEAQ (reference sequence). Complete variable domain (other parts from reference TRBV7-7 and TRBJ1-3): GAGVSQSPRYKVTKRGQDVTLRCDPISSHATLYWYQQALGQGPEFLTYFNYEAQPDKSGLPSDRFSAERPEGSISTLTIQRTEQRDSAMYRCASSCRLGGRGNTIYFGEGSWLTVV.

This clonotype showed up just a few times. The CDR3 DNA follows: TGCAGCGTTGAAGAACGATATGGCTACACCTTC. Translation gives CSVEERYGYTF. This chain joins TRBV29-1 and TRBJ1-2; D call uncertain. V was cut by 0 bases and J by 5 bases, with 4 bases left in between. Per the germline V gene, CDR1 is SQVTM and CDR2 is ANQGSEA. This CDR3 is 11 amino acids long.

This clonotype was seen at least ten times. The CDR3 nucleotides are TGTGCCAGCAGCTTGCGCTCCACCGCTAGCGGAGAGACCCAGTACTTC. Translated: CASSLRSTASGETQYF. This chain uses TRBV7-2 with TRBJ2-5; 7 positions match TRBD2. With 3 bases clipped from V and 4 bases from J, the junction kept 11 bases outside the gene matches. The CDR3 has 16 amino acids. Germline values: CDR1 SGHTA, CDR2 FQGNSA.

This clonotype was seen many times. The chain combines TRBV7-9 with TRBJ2-7, with TRBD1 matching over 10 bases. V shed 5 bases and J 4 bases; nucleotides not matched to a gene: 8. Germline CDR1 reads SEHNR; CDR2 reads FQNEAQ (reference sequence). This CDR3 is 15 amino acids long. CDR3 sequence reads: CASSPRDRGSYEQYF. In DNA form, the CDR3 reads TGTGCCAGCAGCCCCCGGGACAGGGGATCGTACGAGCAGTACTTC.

The chain couples TRBV5-1 to TRBJ2-1; D is tentatively TRBD1 or TRBD2 (5 bases each). The CDR3 totals 13 residues. The germline V and J ends were trimmed by 5 bases and 5 bases, with 11 bases remaining between them. Per germline, CDR1 SGHRS and CDR2 YFSETQ. This CDR3 is CASRVGENNEQFF. CDR3 DNA sequence: TGCGCCAGCAGAGTGGGGGAGAACAATGAGCAGTTCTTC.

This clonotype was seen more than once but under ten times. This chain uses TRBV7-9 with TRBJ2-1; perhaps D is TRBD1 or TRBD2 (6 bases each). This CDR3 spans 16 amino acids. V lost 0 bases to trimming and J lost 7 bases, with 16 bases between them. Germline-derived CDR1 and CDR2 are SEHNR and FQNEAQ (reference sequence). CDR3: CASSLAHSGGGNEQFF. CDR3 nucleotides: TGTGCCAGCAGCTTAGCGCACAGCGGAGGGGGGAATGAGCAGTTCTTC.

This clonotype came up a few times. This chain links TRBV11-2 with TRBJ2-1; 9 bases line up with TRBD1. The CDR3 contains 16 residues. CDR1 and CDR2 from the germline V gene are SGHAT and FQNNGV. The V and J ends lost 6 bases and 8 bases, in that order; junction bases with no gene match: 14. The CDR3 DNA is TGTGCCAGCAGGTTCTCGGGACAGGGAGGTTACGATGAGCAGTTCTTC. This sequence encodes CASRFSGQGGYDEQFF. Drawing the rest from reference TRBV11-2 and TRBJ2-1, the complete variable domain is EAGVAQSPRYKIIEKRQSVAFWCNPISGHATLYWYQQILGQGPKLLIQFQNNGVVDDSQLPKDRFSAERLKGVDSTLKIQPAKLEDSAVYLCASRFSGQGGYDEQFFGPGTRLTVL.

Details on this clonotype: A read error may produce the germline difference seen at one junction end. The rearrangement joins TRBV11-2 to TRBJ2-1; no clear D gene. From germline, CDR1 is SGHAT and CDR2 FQNNGV. The CDR3 contains 15 residues. The DNA of the CDR3 is TGTGCCAGCAGTTCATCCCGGACCCCCTATAATGAGCAGTTCTTC. It codes for CASSSSRTPYNEQFF.

There are a few counts of this clonotype. This chain joins TRBV4-3 and TRBJ2-1; 8 bases are a match to TRBD2. CDR1 and CDR2 from the germline V gene are LGHNA and YSLEER. The ends lost 4 bases at V and 4 bases at J; junction bases unmatched: 6. The CDR3 is made up of 15 amino acids. The CDR3 region has the DNA TGCGCCAGCAGCCCCGGGGGGGGGGCTTACAATGAGCAGTTCTTC. The encoded protein is CASSPGGGAYNEQFF.

This clonotype was counted a few times. V is TRBV10-3 and J is TRBJ2-7; 10 bases map to TRBD2. CDR1 and CDR2 from the germline V gene are ENHRY and SYGVKD. The trim removed 2 bases at V and 0 bases at J, leaving 13 bases unmatched. The CDR3 sequence is 19 residues long. The CDR3 region has the DNA TGTGCCATCAGTGAGGGACGGATTCGCACTAGCGGGACCTCCTACGAGCAGTACTTC. It translates to CAISEGRIRTSGTSYEQYF.

This clonotype was seen more than once but under ten times. V and J are TRBV4-2 and TRBJ1-1; no clear D. Deletions cut 0 bases from V and 4 bases from J, with 6 bases between. Germline V gene data show CDR1 as LGHNA and CDR2 as YNFKEQ. The CDR3 consists of 13 residues. The CDR3 protein is CASSQEQVTEAFF. DNA for the CDR3: TGTGCCAGCAGCCAAGAGCAGGTCACTGAAGCTTTCTTT.

This clonotype was found a few times. The CDR3 sequence is CSASGSGRVNEQFF. As DNA, the CDR3 is TGCAGTGCTAGTGGTAGCGGGAGAGTCAATGAGCAGTTCTTC. The J gene is TRBJ2-1, the V gene TRBV20-1, with 9 bases that match TRBD2. This CDR3 spans 14 amino acids. Germline V lookup: CDR1 DFQATT, CDR2 SNEGSKA (reference sequence). V trimming: 3 bases; J trimming: 6 bases; junction bases outside the gene matches: 6.

This clonotype was recorded at least ten times. This chain joins TRBV25-1 and TRBJ1-1; no clear D gene. CDR3 length equals 11 residues. V lost 8 bases to trimming and J lost 4 bases, with 8 bases between them. Germline V gives CDR1 MGHDK, CDR2 SYGVNS. The CDR3 DNA reads TGTGCCAGCCGGTTTGGCACTGAAGCTTTCTTT. This sequence encodes CASRFGTEAFF.

This clonotype was observed a handful of times. The chain uses TRBV5-6 and TRBJ2-2; D is possibly TRBD1 or TRBD2 (5 bases each). V lost 3 bases to trimming and J lost 2 bases, with 8 bases between them. CDR1 and CDR2 (germline): SGHDT, YYEEEE. There are 14 residues in the CDR3. CDR3 protein: CASSSRDNTGELFF. CDR3 in DNA: TGTGCCAGCAGCTCCCGGGACAACACCGGGGAGCTGTTTTTT.

This clonotype was seen a few times. This chain connects TRBV7-9 to TRBJ1-5, with a possible D match to TRBD1 (5 bases). The CDR3 runs to 14 residues. The V gene lost 3 bases and the J gene lost 3 bases, with 9 bases spanning the gap. From germline, CDR1 is SEHNR and CDR2 FQNEAQ (reference sequence). DNA of the CDR3: TGTGCCAGCAGCTTCCCGGACAACAATCAGCCCCAGCATTTT. Translating gives CASSFPDNNQPQHF.

This clonotype was observed a few times. This chain connects TRBV5-1 to TRBJ2-1; D unclear. Between the trimmed V and J ends, which lost 4 bases and 6 bases, there was a span of 14 bases. This CDR3 has 14 amino acids. Germline V gives CDR1 SGHRS, CDR2 YFSETQ. The CDR3 loop reads CASSPSRTSNEQFF. CDR3 bases: TGCGCCAGCAGCCCGTCAAGGACGTCCAATGAGCAGTTCTTC.

The sample holds many counts of this clonotype. The V call is TRBV10-3, the J call TRBJ1-1; D not resolved. Germline V CDR1 and CDR2: ENHRY, SYGVKD. The CDR3 covers 10 residues. V lost 8 bases and J lost 8, with 9 bases in between. In DNA, the CDR3 is TGTGCCATCGGAAGTCAGGAAGCTTTCTTT. As protein: CAIGSQEAFF.

The rearrangement links TRBV6-2 or TRBV6-3 to TRBJ2-1; 7 nucleotides line up with TRBD1. The V gene end was trimmed by 4 bases and the J gene end by 9 bases; junction bases not matched to a gene: 12. The CDR3 runs to 15 residues. Germline values: CDR1 MNHEY, CDR2 SVGEGT. CDR3 in DNA: TGTGCCAGCAGTTCACCCGGTACAGGGGCAGGTGAGCAGTTCTTC. Protein: CASSSPGTGAGEQFF.

This clonotype was seen a handful of times. The genes are TRBV25-1 and TRBJ2-4, with D perhaps matching TRBD1 (5 bases). CDR1 is MGHDK, CDR2 SYGVNS, per germline. This CDR3 is built from 11 residues. This CDR3 is CASDSANIQYF. In DNA form, the CDR3 reads TGTGCTAGTGACAGCGCAAACATTCAGTACTTC.

This clonotype was seen a few times. The chain carries TRBV20-1 and TRBJ2-1; 7 bases are shared with TRBD2. The germline V gene has CDR1 DFQATT and CDR2 SNEGSKA (reference sequence). The CDR3 is 14 residues long. Germline trimming cut 0 bases from V and 1 base from J; bases unmatched to any gene: 0. CDR3 nucleotide sequence: TGCAGTGCTAGAGAGGGACTATCCTACAATGAGCAGTTCTTC. This encodes CSAREGLSYNEQFF.

The V call is TRBV29-1, the J call TRBJ2-7, with D possibly TRBD1 on 7 matching bases. Germline loops: CDR1 SQVTM, CDR2 ANQGSEA. V gave up 6 bases and J gave up 1 base, with 22 bases separating them. This CDR3 has 16 residues. CDR3 coding DNA: TGCAGCGTCGGGGGAACGGGGACAGCAAAATCCTACGAGCAGTACTTC. Translating gives CSVGGTGTAKSYEQYF.

This clonotype was seen repeatedly, ten times or more. The chain joins TRBV29-1 to TRBJ2-1; D possibly corresponds to TRBD2 (5 bases). Germline CDR1 SQVTM, CDR2 ANQGSEA. V was clipped by 2 bases and J by 6 bases, with 11 bases between them. The CDR3 extends over 13 amino acids. The CDR3 here is CSVERGASNEQFF. The CDR3 DNA reads TGCAGCGTTGAACGGGGAGCCAGCAATGAGCAGTTCTTC.

V is TRBV4-3 and J is TRBJ2-3; TRBD2 agrees at 9 bases. Per the germline V gene, CDR1 is LGHNA and CDR2 is YSLEER. This CDR3 has 17 residues. V shed 0 bases and J 2 bases; nucleotides not matched to a gene: 6. CDR3 coding DNA: TGCGCCAGCAGCCAAGAGGGGGGCGGGAGGGCCACAGATACGCAGTATTTT. Amino acid sequence: CASSQEGGGRATDTQYF.

This chain links TRBV5-5 with TRBJ2-1; possibly TRBD2 for D (6 bases). V was shortened by 0 bases and J by 9 bases, with 7 bases between the two germline ends. The CDR3 sequence is 12 residues long. Per the germline V gene, CDR1 is SGHKS and CDR2 is YYEKEE (reference sequence). DNA for the CDR3: TGTGCCAGCAGCTTGGTCGGGAGTGAGCAGTTCTTC. It yields the protein CASSLVGSEQFF.

This clonotype occurred many times. V is TRBV12-3 or TRBV12-4 and J is TRBJ1-5; D is ambiguous. There are 14 residues in the CDR3. V lost 2 bases to trimming and J lost 0 bases, with 5 bases between them. CDR3 bases: TGTGCCAGCAGTTTACAGAATAGCAATCAGCCCCAGCATTTT. Translation: CASSLQNSNQPQHF.

The genes are TRBV9 and TRBJ2-4, with 10 bases identical to TRBD2. The ends lost 4 bases at V and 8 bases at J; junction bases unmatched: 6. This CDR3 region has 14 residues. The V gene's germline CDR1 is SGDLS and CDR2 YYNGEE. The CDR3, as DNA: TGTGCCAGCAGCCCTAGCGGGAGTGGGGACATTCAGTACTTC. Protein: CASSPSGSGDIQYF.

The V call is TRBV7-8, the J call TRBJ2-5, with D perhaps TRBD1 (6 bases). Trimming took 7 bases from V and 5 from J, leaving 14 bases between them. The CDR3 consists of 13 residues. Germline V gene sequence: CDR1 SGHVS, CDR2 FQNEAQ. The CDR3 nucleotides read TGTGCCAGCAACCAACAGGGATGGGAGACCCAGTACTTC. Protein: CASNQQGWETQYF.

The J gene is TRBJ2-3, the V gene TRBV5-1, with no clear D. Germline V gives CDR1 SGHRS, CDR2 YFSETQ. The V and J ends lost 7 bases and 0 bases respectively, with 12 bases between them. The CDR3 is 14 amino acids. The CDR3 sequence is CASFHTRSTDTQYF. The CDR3 DNA reads TGCGCCAGCTTTCATACCCGTAGCACAGATACGCAGTATTTT. Based on the CDR3 plus reference TRBV5-1 and TRBJ2-3, the full variable domain is KAGVTQTPRYLIKTRGQQVTLSCSPISGHRSVSWYQQTPGQGLQFLFEYFSETQRNKGNFPGRFSGRQFSNSRSEMNVSTLELGDSALYLCASFHTRSTDTQYFGPGTRLTVL.